These T cell receptor beta chains were read from a single sample in a study of OX40 agonist ivuxolimab in advanced cancers. The assay was immunoSEQ multiplex PCR, and TCRdb's table has in-frame clones only and misses some. The sample lists under 80,000 clones; roughly 90% were seen once. The sample consisted of CD4+ or CD8+ T cells sorted from blood, taken in a trial of the OX40 agonist ivuxolimab. The receptors come from an adult with an advanced solid tumor such as melanoma, head and neck, liver or kidney cancer. Each CDR3 is given with its conserved first and last residue. D genes are given only for firm matches. Not every row has a clone size; where given, it reads once, few, many or a size class.

V: TRBV10-2
size: NA
D: TRBD1
J: TRBJ1-1
CDR3: CASRGTAAFF
DNA: TGCGCCAGCCGGGGGACAGCGGCTTTCTTT

V: TRBV7-9
size: once
D: TRBD1
J: TRBJ2-1
CDR3: CASSPRTGSSYNEQFF
DNA: TGTGCCAGCAGCCCTAGGACAGGGAGCTCCTACAATGAGCAGTTCTTC

V: TRBV7-7
size: NA
D: TRBD2
J: TRBJ2-5
CDR3: CASSISGTETQYF
DNA: TGTGCTAGCAGCATTAGCGGGACAGAGACCCAGTACTTC

V: TRBV9
size: NA
D: NA
J: TRBJ1-1
CDR3: CASSPSGQAGTEAFF
DNA: TGTGCCAGCAGCCCGAGCGGGCAGGCGGGGACTGAAGCTTTCTTT

V: TRBV10-3
size: NA
D: NA
J: TRBJ2-7
CDR3: CAISEIPNSPYEQYF
DNA: TGTGCCATCAGTGAGATACCAAACAGTCCCTACGAGCAGTACTTC

V: TRBV29-1
size: NA
D: NA
J: TRBJ1-4
CDR3: CSLVGQGEGVNEKLFF
DNA: TGCAGCCTCGTTGGGCAAGGGGAGGGGGTTAATGAAAAACTGTTTTTT

V: TRBV10-3
size: NA
D: NA
J: TRBJ2-1
CDR3: CAISDLGVPSYNEQFF
DNA: TGTGCCATCAGTGATCTCGGCGTCCCCTCCTACAATGAGCAGTTCTTC

V: TRBV27
size: NA
D: NA
J: TRBJ2-1
CDR3: CASRTELSGNEQFF
DNA: TGTGCCAGCAGGACAGAACTGAGTGGCAATGAGCAGTTCTTC

V: TRBV19
size: NA
D: NA
J: TRBJ1-2
CDR3: CASSPAASAAMLDGYTF
DNA: TGTGCCAGTAGCCCCGCTGCATCGGCAGCCATGCTTGATGGCTACACCTTC

V: TRBV5-1
size: NA
D: TRBD1
J: TRBJ1-2
CDR3: CASGWALTGDDGYTF
DNA: TGCGCCAGCGGCTGGGCCCTTACAGGGGACGATGGCTACACCTTC

V: TRBV6-1
size: NA
D: NA
J: TRBJ1-5
CDR3: CASSELGNQPQHF
DNA: TGTGCCAGCAGTGAACTGGGGAATCAGCCCCAGCATTTT

V: TRBV5-6
size: NA
D: NA
J: TRBJ2-3
CDR3: CASSLGAGYEGLF
DNA: TGTGCCAGCAGCTTGGGGGCGGGGTACGAGGGCCTATTT

V: TRBV7-9
size: NA
D: NA
J: TRBJ1-2
CDR3: CASREDSSGYGYTF
DNA: TGTGCCAGCAGAGAGGACTCCTCCGGCTATGGCTACACCTTC

V: TRBV19
size: NA
D: NA
J: TRBJ1-1
CDR3: CASSIVGAFEAFF
DNA: TGTGCCAGTAGTATAGTCGGGGCCTTCGAAGCTTTCTTT

V: TRBV10-3
size: NA
D: TRBD1
J: TRBJ1-2
CDR3: CAIQGAHYGYTF
DNA: TGTGCCATCCAGGGGGCTCACTATGGCTACACCTTC

V: TRBV7-9
size: once
D: NA
J: TRBJ1-2
CDR3: CASSVRTAGYTF
DNA: TGTGCCAGCAGCGTGCGGACAGCTGGCTACACCTTC

V: TRBV5-5
size: NA
D: NA
J: TRBJ2-7
CDR3: CASSLDIQGLPEEQYF
DNA: TGTGCCAGCAGCTTGGATATCCAGGGGCTACCAGAAGAGCAGTACTTC

V: TRBV29-1
size: NA
D: NA
J: TRBJ2-2
CDR3: CSVPGYTGELFF
DNA: TGCAGCGTTCCTGGTTACACCGGGGAGCTGTTTTTT

V: TRBV13
size: NA
D: TRBD2
J: TRBJ2-1
CDR3: CASRLADYNEQFF
DNA: TGTGCCAGCCGACTAGCTGACTACAATGAGCAGTTCTTC

V: TRBV7-8
size: NA
D: TRBD2
J: TRBJ2-3
CDR3: CASSLVLAATDTQYF
DNA: TGTGCCAGCAGCTTAGTCCTAGCGGCCACAGATACGCAGTATTTT

V: TRBV12-5
size: NA
D: NA
J: TRBJ1-4
CDR3: CASGLEQGGREKLFF
DNA: TGTGCTAGTGGTTTGGAACAGGGCGGGAGGGAAAAACTGTTTTTT

V: TRBV10-2
size: NA
D: NA
J: TRBJ2-7
CDR3: CASSDSSWNEQYF
DNA: TGCGCCAGCAGTGACTCCTCTTGGAACGAGCAGTACTTC

V: TRBV6-5
size: NA
D: NA
J: TRBJ2-1
CDR3: CASSLAGVNEQFF
DNA: TGTGCCAGCAGCCTCGCAGGGGTAAATGAGCAGTTCTTC

V: TRBV7-9
size: NA
D: TRBD1
J: TRBJ2-7
CDR3: CASSTGQGPYEQYF
DNA: TGTGCCAGCAGCACGGGACAGGGTCCCTACGAGCAGTACTTC

V: TRBV27
size: NA
D: NA
J: TRBJ1-1
CDR3: CASSFRAMNTEAFF
DNA: TGTGCCAGCAGTTTTAGAGCGATGAACACTGAAGCTTTCTTT

V: TRBV5-4
size: NA
D: NA
J: TRBJ2-1
CDR3: CASSHQGNEQFF
DNA: TGTGCCAGCAGCCACCAGGGCAATGAGCAGTTCTTC

V: TRBV7-2
size: NA
D: NA
J: TRBJ2-5
CDR3: CASSPWNGETQYF
DNA: TGTGCCAGCAGCCCGTGGAACGGAGAGACCCAGTACTTC

V: TRBV9
size: once
D: TRBD2
J: TRBJ2-1
CDR3: CASSARGGYNEQFF
DNA: TGTGCCAGCAGCGCGCGGGGGGGCTACAATGAGCAGTTCTTC

V: TRBV5-6
size: NA
D: NA
J: TRBJ2-1
CDR3: CASSLSQWEQFF
DNA: TGTGCCAGCAGCTTGTCACAATGGGAGCAGTTCTTC

V: TRBV5-1
size: NA
D: NA
J: TRBJ2-7
CDR3: CASSFRGGSYEQYF
DNA: TGCGCCAGCAGCTTTCGAGGGGGATCCTACGAGCAGTACTTC

V: TRBV2
size: NA
D: NA
J: TRBJ1-5
CDR3: CASSELAETSNQPQHF
DNA: TGTGCCAGCAGTGAATTGGCAGAAACTAGCAATCAGCCCCAGCATTTT

V: TRBV6-4
size: NA
D: TRBD1
J: TRBJ2-2
CDR3: CASSPTGANTGELFF
DNA: TGTGCCAGCAGTCCCACAGGGGCGAACACCGGGGAGCTGTTTTTT

V: TRBV9
size: once
D: NA
J: TRBJ1-4
CDR3: CASSPSGFNEKLFF
DNA: TGTGCCAGCAGCCCCTCAGGGTTTAATGAAAAACTGTTTTTT

V: TRBV19
size: NA
D: TRBD1
J: TRBJ2-1
CDR3: CASREQGSSYNEQFF
DNA: TGTGCCAGTAGGGAACAGGGGAGCTCCTACAATGAGCAGTTCTTC

V: TRBV6-5
size: NA
D: NA
J: TRBJ1-1
CDR3: CASSSTTGFTEAFF
DNA: TGTGCCAGCAGTTCCACGACAGGTTTCACTGAAGCTTTCTTT

V: TRBV5-5
size: NA
D: NA
J: TRBJ2-1
CDR3: CASSLWEGVNNEQFF
DNA: TGTGCCAGCAGCTTGTGGGAGGGGGTGAATAATGAGCAGTTCTTC

V: TRBV9
size: NA
D: NA
J: TRBJ1-1
CDR3: CASSEDQVNTEAFF
DNA: TGTGCCAGCAGCGAAGATCAGGTAAACACTGAAGCTTTCTTT

V: TRBV6-4
size: NA
D: TRBD1
J: TRBJ1-2
CDR3: CASSDDDRGLGGYTF
DNA: TGTGCCAGCAGTGACGACGACAGGGGCCTAGGGGGCTACACCTTC

V: TRBV5-4
size: NA
D: TRBD1
J: TRBJ1-1
CDR3: CASSFGPQGITLNTEAFF
DNA: TGTGCCAGCAGCTTTGGTCCACAGGGGATCACCCTGAACACTGAAGCTTTCTTT

V: TRBV6-5
size: NA
D: TRBD1
J: TRBJ2-3
CDR3: CATGGITDTQYF
DNA: TGTGCCACAGGGGGAATCACAGATACGCAGTATTTT

V: TRBV5-6
size: NA
D: NA
J: TRBJ1-1
CDR3: CASSLPSGTEAFF
DNA: TGTGCCAGCAGCTTGCCCTCGGGAACTGAAGCTTTCTTT

V: TRBV11-2
size: NA
D: NA
J: TRBJ2-7
CDR3: CASSLDRPYEQYF
DNA: TGTGCCAGCAGCTTAGACAGACCCTACGAGCAGTACTTC

V: TRBV2
size: NA
D: NA
J: TRBJ2-7
CDR3: CASSEYRGASYEQYF
DNA: TGTGCCAGCAGTGAATATAGGGGGGCCTCCTACGAGCAGTACTTC

V: TRBV5-6
size: NA
D: NA
J: TRBJ2-6
CDR3: CASSLGTLNVLTF
DNA: TGTGCCAGCAGCCTCGGGACGCTCAACGTCCTGACTTTC

V: TRBV11-3
size: NA
D: NA
J: TRBJ2-3
CDR3: CASSPASGDGTDTQYF
DNA: TGTGCCAGCAGCCCGGCCTCAGGGGACGGCACAGATACGCAGTATTTT

V: TRBV23-1
size: NA
D: TRBD1
J: TRBJ1-2
CDR3: CASSQCGATGANYGYTF
DNA: TGCGCCAGCAGTCAATGCGGGGCGACAGGGGCTAACTATGGCTACACCTTC

V: TRBV30
size: NA
D: NA
J: TRBJ1-1
CDR3: CAWSANTGPNAEAFF
DNA: TGTGCCTGGAGTGCCAACACAGGGCCCAACGCTGAAGCTTTCTTT

V: TRBV5-6
size: NA
D: NA
J: TRBJ2-1
CDR3: CASSLLAYNEQFF
DNA: TGTGCCAGCAGCTTACTAGCATACAATGAGCAGTTCTTC

V: TRBV18
size: NA
D: NA
J: TRBJ2-5
CDR3: CASSPPIVGSQETQYF
DNA: TGTGCCAGCTCACCCCCCATTGTGGGGAGCCAAGAGACCCAGTACTTC

V: TRBV27
size: few
D: NA
J: TRBJ1-1
CDR3: CASRVGGPNTEAFF
DNA: TGTGCCAGCAGGGTGGGGGGACCGAACACTGAAGCTTTCTTT

V: TRBV18
size: NA
D: NA
J: TRBJ2-7
CDR3: CASSPSTDRLEQYF
DNA: TGTGCCAGCTCACCAAGTACAGACCGCCTGGAGCAGTACTTC

V: TRBV10-3
size: NA
D: NA
J: TRBJ1-1
CDR3: CAISESEGSTEAFF
DNA: TGTGCCATCAGTGAGTCGGAGGGGAGCACTGAAGCTTTCTTT

V: TRBV2
size: NA
D: TRBD1
J: TRBJ2-5
CDR3: CASSGQGETQYF
DNA: TGTGCCAGCTCCGGACAGGGAGAGACCCAGTACTTC